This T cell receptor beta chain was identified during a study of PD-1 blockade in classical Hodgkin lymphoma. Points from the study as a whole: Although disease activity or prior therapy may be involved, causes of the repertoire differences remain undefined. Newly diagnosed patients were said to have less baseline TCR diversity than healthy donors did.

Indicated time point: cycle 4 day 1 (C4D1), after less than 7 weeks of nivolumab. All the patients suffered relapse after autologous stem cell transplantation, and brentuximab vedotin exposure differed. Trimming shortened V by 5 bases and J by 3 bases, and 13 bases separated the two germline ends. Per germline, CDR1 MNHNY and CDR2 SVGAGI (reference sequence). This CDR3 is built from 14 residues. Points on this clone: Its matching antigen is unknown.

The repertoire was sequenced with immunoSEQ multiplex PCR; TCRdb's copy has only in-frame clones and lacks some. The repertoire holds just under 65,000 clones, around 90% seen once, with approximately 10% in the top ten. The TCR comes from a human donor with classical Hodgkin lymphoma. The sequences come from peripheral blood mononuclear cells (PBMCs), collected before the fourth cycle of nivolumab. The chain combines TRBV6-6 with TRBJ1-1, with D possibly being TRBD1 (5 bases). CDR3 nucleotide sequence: TGTGCCAGCAGTCGCCGGGGAGGGGACACTGAAGCTTTCTTT. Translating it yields CASSRRGGDTEAFF.